Sequencing of this TCR beta chain was carried out in a study of T cell responses to AZD1222 COVID-19 vaccine. Study-level results: CD4 TCRs linked to vaccination spanned spike, dominating at 160-218 and 743-854. All repertoire sampling was performed exclusively after the peak T cell response. White British ancestry dominated among donors, who included more females, and clonal diversity was possibly underestimated. Increased Spike-specific TCR breadth and depth were observed after two AZD1222 doses.

To note about this clone: As yet, its antigen is unknown.

Sequencing was performed with immunoSEQ multiplex PCR; in TCRdb, only in-frame clones are kept and a portion is missing. The sample consists of some 150,000 clones, 92% of them appearing once. Trimming took 7 bases from V and 0 from J, leaving 16 bases between them. The length of the CDR3 is 16 residues. Germline assignment: CDR1 LNHDA and CDR2 SQIVND (reference sequence). The TCR comes from an adult in good health. The rearrangement links TRBV19 to TRBJ1-3; a weak D match, TRBD1 (5 bases). Sequenced here: peripheral blood, sampled on day 0 of MenACWY control vaccination. DNA for the CDR3: TGTGCCAGTATCAGACGGGGACGAAGCTCTGGAAACACCATATATTTT. Protein sequence: CASIRRGRSSGNTIYF.